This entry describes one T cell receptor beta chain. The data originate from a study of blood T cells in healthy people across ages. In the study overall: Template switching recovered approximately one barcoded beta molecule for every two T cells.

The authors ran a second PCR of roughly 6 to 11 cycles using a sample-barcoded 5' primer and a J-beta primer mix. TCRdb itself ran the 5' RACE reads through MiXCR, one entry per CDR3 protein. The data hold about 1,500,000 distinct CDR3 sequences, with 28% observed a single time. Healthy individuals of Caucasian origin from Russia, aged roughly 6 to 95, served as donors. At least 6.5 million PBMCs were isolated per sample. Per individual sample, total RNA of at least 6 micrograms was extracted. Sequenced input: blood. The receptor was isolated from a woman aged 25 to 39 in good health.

The CDR3 is CACQGQVTRETQYF. DNA for the CDR3: TGTGCCTGCCAGGGACAGGTCACCCGGGAGACCCAGTACTTC. This chain links TRBV30 with TRBJ2-5; TRBD1 matches at 8 bases. This CDR3 has 14 residues. Losses at the gene ends were 6 bases for V and 5 bases for J; bases not matched to a gene: 11. Germline values: CDR1 GTSNPN, CDR2 SVGIG (reference sequence). Using reference TRBV30 and TRBJ2-5 for the parts outside the CDR3, the full variable domain is SQTIHQWPATLVQPVGSPLSLECTVEGTSNPNLYWYRQAAGRGLQLLFYSVGIGQISSEVPQNLSASRPQDRQFILSSKKLLLSDSGFYLCACQGQVTRETQYFGPGTRLLVL.